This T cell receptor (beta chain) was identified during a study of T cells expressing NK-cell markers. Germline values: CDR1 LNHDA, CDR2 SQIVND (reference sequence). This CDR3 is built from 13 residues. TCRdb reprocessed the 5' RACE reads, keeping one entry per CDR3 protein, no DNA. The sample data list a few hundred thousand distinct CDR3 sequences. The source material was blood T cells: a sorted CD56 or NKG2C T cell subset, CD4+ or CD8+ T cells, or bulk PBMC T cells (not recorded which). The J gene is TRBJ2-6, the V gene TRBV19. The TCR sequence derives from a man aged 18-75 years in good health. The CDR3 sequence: CASSITLDNVLTF.